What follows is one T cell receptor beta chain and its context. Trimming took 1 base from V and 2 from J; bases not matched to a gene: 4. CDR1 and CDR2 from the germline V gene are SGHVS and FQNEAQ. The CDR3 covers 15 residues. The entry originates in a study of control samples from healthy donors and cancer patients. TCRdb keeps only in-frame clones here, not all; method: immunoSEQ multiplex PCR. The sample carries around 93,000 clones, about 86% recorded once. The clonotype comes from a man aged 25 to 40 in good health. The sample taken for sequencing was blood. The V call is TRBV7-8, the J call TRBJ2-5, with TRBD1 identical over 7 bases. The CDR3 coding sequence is TGTGCCAGCAGCTTAGGGGACAGATTTCAAGAGACCCAGTACTTC. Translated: CASSLGDRFQETQYF.